This T cell receptor (beta chain) originates from a study of blood T cell repertoires in COVID-19. About the research overall: The United States, Italy and Spain supplied acute and convalescent COVID-19 samples.

This CDR3 is built from 13 residues. The V end lost 2 bases, the J end lost 2 bases, and 7 bases lay between the germline ends. In germline, CDR1 is SGHRS, CDR2 YFSETQ. Authors' methods: Amplification of reference gene primers was used by the study to estimate nucleated cell counts. The data were produced by immunoSEQ multiplex PCR, yet TCRdb's version contains in-frame clones alone and is incomplete. V, J and clone size are taken as reported in that table, and D and trimming were inferred from the DNA itself. This sample has under 250,000 clones, with roughly 80% found just once. The genes are TRBV5-1 and TRBJ2-5; no clear D. The clonotype comes from a woman between 18 and 30 years old with acute or convalescent COVID-19. The sequenced sample consisted of peripheral blood. CDR3 coding DNA: TGCGCCAGCAGCTTTTCCCAACAAGAGACCCAGTACTTC. Translated: CASSFSQQETQYF.